This is a list of T cell receptor beta chains from one sample in a study of blood T cells in healthy people across ages. Each CDR3 protein gets one entry after TCRdb re-called the 5' RACE reads with MiXCR. The sample lists about 680,000 distinct CDR3 sequences, about 52% seen once, with around a third in the top ten. Sample: blood. Every receptor here comes from an older woman in good health. The CDR3 runs from the conserved cysteine through the conserved F or W. A D gene is named only where the DNA matches it firmly. Clone size is not always given. Where it is, it says once, few, many or a class for expanded clones.

v_gene	len	d_gene	j_gene	abundance	CDR3aa	CDR3nt
TRBV10-3	16	TRBD2	TRBJ2-7	few	CAILPGLAEPSYEQYF	TGTGCCATCCTCCCGGGACTAGCGGAACCCTCCTACGAGCAGTACTTC
TRBV11-2	12	NA	TRBJ2-5	NA	CASSLESIEQYF	TGTGCCAGCAGCCTAGAGAGTATAGAGCAGTACTTC
TRBV27	14	TRBD2	TRBJ2-1	NA	CASSRDYIYNEQFF	TGTGCCAGCAGTCGGGACTATATTTACAATGAGCAGTTCTTC
TRBV12-3/TRBV12-4	13	NA	TRBJ1-1	NA	CASRNREVTAAFF	TGTGCCAGCAGAAACAGGGAAGTCACTGCAGCTTTCTTT
TRBV20-1	14	TRBD2	TRBJ2-7	NA	CSAPTYPGGDEQYF	TGCAGTGCTCCCACCTACCCGGGAGGCGATGAGCAGTACTTC
TRBV7-2	14	NA	TRBJ2-3	NA	CASTISRPEDTQYF	TGTGCCAGCACAATCTCACGGCCCGAGGATACGCAGTATTTT
TRBV28	14	NA	TRBJ2-5	few	CASRGLPRRETQYF	TGTGCCAGCAGGGGTCTACCCAGACGAGAGACCCAGTACTTC
TRBV24-1	15	TRBD1	TRBJ2-7	NA	CATSDGDRGYYEQYF	TGTGCCACCAGTGACGGGGACAGGGGATACTACGAGCAGTACTTC
TRBV11-1	15	NA	TRBJ2-5	few	CASSLGDQLQETQYF	TGTGCCAGCAGCTTAGGTGACCAACTCCAAGAGACCCAGTACTTC
TRBV27	16	TRBD2	TRBJ2-1	few	CASRRRTSGRQNEQFF	TGTGCCAGCAGACGGAGGACTAGCGGGAGGCAAAATGAGCAGTTCTTC
TRBV2	12	NA	TRBJ1-2	NA	CASSPFKYGYTF	TGTGCCAGCAGCCCTTTTAAGTATGGCTACACCTTC
TRBV3-1	14	NA	TRBJ1-4	NA	CASSQGQQTRKLFF	TGTGCCAGCAGCCAAGGGCAACAAACCCGAAAACTGTTTTTT
TRBV6-1	11	NA	TRBJ2-1	NA	CASSEGNEQFF	TGTGCCAGCAGTGAGGGCAATGAGCAGTTCTTC
TRBV7-2	15	TRBD1	TRBJ1-4	NA	CASSLVAGGYEKLFF	TGTGCCAGCAGCTTAGTGGCAGGGGGATATGAAAAACTGTTTTTT
TRBV27	17	TRBD2	TRBJ2-1	NA	CASSLPPGLAGVNEQFF	TGTGCCAGCAGTTTACCCCCGGGACTAGCGGGAGTCAATGAGCAGTTCTTC
TRBV29-1	14	NA	TRBJ2-1	few	CSVVGSSSYNEQFF	TGCAGCGTTGTTGGGTCAAGCTCCTACAATGAGCAGTTCTTC
TRBV20-1	15	TRBD1	TRBJ1-1	NA	CSAKGDRARSTEAFF	TGCAGTGCTAAAGGGGACAGGGCAAGGAGCACTGAAGCTTTCTTT
TRBV20-1	15	NA	TRBJ2-4	NA	CSARVQNIAKNIQYF	TGCAGTGCTAGAGTACAGAATATAGCCAAAAACATTCAGTACTTC
TRBV11-2	17	TRBD2	TRBJ2-1	NA	CASSPRRGSGSYNEQFF	TGTGCCAGCAGCCCGAGGCGCGGGAGTGGATCCTACAATGAGCAGTTCTTC
TRBV7-2	14	NA	TRBJ1-4	NA	CASSSVSGAGKLFF	TGTGCCAGCAGCTCCGTCTCCGGGGCCGGGAAACTGTTTTTT
TRBV20-1	16	TRBD2	TRBJ2-1	many	CSAHMTGTSGFKSQFF	TGCAGTGCACACATGACCGGGACTAGCGGATTTAAGAGTCAGTTCTTC
TRBV25-1	10	NA	TRBJ2-1	NA	CASRRDEQFF	TGTGCCAGCAGGCGCGATGAGCAGTTCTTC
TRBV7-2	12	NA	TRBJ1-5	NA	CASSSQGRPQHF	TGTGCCAGCAGCTCTCAGGGGCGGCCCCAGCATTTT
TRBV20-1	14	NA	TRBJ2-7	NA	CSARDPGPRYEQYF	TGCAGTGCTAGAGATCCGGGACCCCGCTACGAGCAGTACTTC
TRBV29-1	15	NA	TRBJ1-1	few	CSVRRTGLRGTEAFF	TGCAGCGTCCGGAGAACAGGGTTAAGGGGCACTGAAGCTTTCTTT
TRBV5-1	14	TRBD1	TRBJ2-7	NA	CASSRGQVAYEQYF	TGCGCCAGCAGCCGTGGACAGGTCGCCTACGAGCAGTACTTC
TRBV28	15	NA	TRBJ2-3	NA	CASSFGTSSTDTQYF	TGTGCCAGCAGTTTTGGAACTTCCAGCACAGATACGCAGTATTTT
TRBV20-1	16	NA	TRBJ2-1	few	CSARSNGQGSYNEQFF	TGCAGTGCTAGGTCGAACGGACAAGGATCCTACAATGAGCAGTTCTTC
TRBV20-1	14	NA	TRBJ1-2	few	CSARDPGGIVGYTF	TGCAGTGCTAGAGATCCGGGGGGTATAGTGGGCTACACCTTC
TRBV2	12	TRBD2	TRBJ2-7	NA	CASRTSGGEQYF	TGTGCCAGCCGGACTAGCGGTGGAGAGCAGTACTTC
TRBV6-2/TRBV6-3	15	NA	TRBJ1-5	NA	CASRSTGRSNQPQHF	TGTGCCAGCAGGTCTACAGGTCGTTCCAATCAGCCCCAGCATTTT
TRBV7-9	13	NA	TRBJ2-3	NA	CASSPNSYNTQYF	TGTGCCAGCAGCCCAAACAGCTATAATACGCAGTATTTT
TRBV24-1	18	NA	TRBJ2-3	NA	CATSDSNRLEDPPDTQYF	TGTGCCACCAGTGATTCCAACCGACTAGAAGATCCCCCAGATACGCAGTATTTT
TRBV20-1	13	TRBD2	TRBJ2-3	NA	CSEWTSGTGTQYF	TGCAGTGAATGGACTAGCGGGACTGGTACGCAGTATTTT
TRBV29-1	19	TRBD1	TRBJ1-4	few	CSVELYFKDRDGANEKLFF	TGCAGCGTTGAATTATACTTCAAAGACAGGGACGGGGCTAATGAAAAACTGTTTTTT
TRBV4-3	16	NA	TRBJ2-3	NA	CASSPHYGFNTDTQYF	TGCGCCAGCAGCCCGCACTACGGATTTAACACAGATACGCAGTATTTT
TRBV11-3	15	TRBD2	TRBJ2-1	NA	CASGKTSGRGNEQFF	TGTGCCAGCGGCAAGACTAGCGGGAGAGGCAATGAGCAGTTCTTC
TRBV20-1	17	NA	TRBJ2-1	NA	CSARGLVGPTPYNEQFF	TGCAGTGCTAGAGGACTAGTGGGACCAACCCCCTACAATGAGCAGTTCTTC
TRBV21-1	18	NA	TRBJ2-5	few	CASSRGKTSGRRVETQYF	TGTGCCAGCAGCCGAGGGAAAACTAGCGGGAGAAGGGTAGAGACCCAGTACTTC
TRBV27	15	NA	TRBJ1-4	NA	CASSLASAGNEKLFF	TGTGCCAGCAGTTTAGCTTCGGCCGGGAATGAAAAACTGTTTTTT
TRBV5-1	16	TRBD2	TRBJ2-1	many	CASSLTLAGGPNEQFF	TGCGCCAGCAGCTTGACCTTAGCGGGAGGGCCCAATGAGCAGTTCTTC
TRBV20-1	15	TRBD2	TRBJ2-7	few	CSARGTSGTFYEQYF	TGCAGTGCCAGAGGGACTAGCGGCACTTTCTACGAGCAGTACTTC
TRBV29-1	13	TRBD1	TRBJ2-1	many	CSVGDRGLNEQFF	TGCAGCGTTGGGGACAGGGGACTCAATGAGCAGTTCTTC
TRBV2	15	TRBD1	TRBJ1-5	NA	CASREQGLSNQPQHF	TGTGCCAGCAGGGAACAGGGGTTAAGCAATCAGCCCCAGCATTTT
TRBV7-3	15	TRBD1	TRBJ1-1	NA	CASSPGQGAYTEAFF	TGTGCCAGCAGCCCCGGACAGGGGGCTTATACTGAAGCTTTCTTT
TRBV29-1	14	TRBD1	TRBJ2-3	NA	CSAGTGRSTDTQYF	TGCAGCGCTGGGACAGGGCGGAGCACAGATACGCAGTATTTT
TRBV27	13	NA	TRBJ1-5	NA	CASSFQPHQPQHF	TGTGCCAGCAGTTTTCAGCCCCATCAGCCCCAGCATTTT
TRBV5-1	19	TRBD1	TRBJ2-6	NA	CASSAGRTGGNSGANVLTF	TGCGCCAGCAGCGCGGGCCGGACAGGCGGAAACTCTGGGGCCAACGTCCTGACTTTC
TRBV20-1	16	NA	TRBJ1-2	NA	CSARPPEGRANYGYTF	TGCAGTGCTAGGCCCCCGGAGGGGCGAGCTAACTATGGCTACACCTTC
TRBV20-1	13	NA	TRBJ1-4	NA	CSATGTPSEKLFF	TGCAGTGCAACAGGCACGCCCTCTGAAAAACTGTTTTTT
TRBV20-1	16	NA	TRBJ2-2	NA	CSAMRGFSQGTGELFF	TGCAGTGCAATGAGGGGCTTTTCTCAGGGCACCGGGGAGCTGTTTTTT
TRBV5-1	15	NA	TRBJ2-1	NA	CASSYQRASYNEQFF	TGCGCCAGCAGCTACCAGAGGGCTAGCTACAATGAGCAGTTCTTC
TRBV10-3	13	TRBD2	TRBJ2-5	few	CAISLAGGETQYF	TGTGCCATCAGTTTAGCGGGAGGGGAGACCCAGTACTTC